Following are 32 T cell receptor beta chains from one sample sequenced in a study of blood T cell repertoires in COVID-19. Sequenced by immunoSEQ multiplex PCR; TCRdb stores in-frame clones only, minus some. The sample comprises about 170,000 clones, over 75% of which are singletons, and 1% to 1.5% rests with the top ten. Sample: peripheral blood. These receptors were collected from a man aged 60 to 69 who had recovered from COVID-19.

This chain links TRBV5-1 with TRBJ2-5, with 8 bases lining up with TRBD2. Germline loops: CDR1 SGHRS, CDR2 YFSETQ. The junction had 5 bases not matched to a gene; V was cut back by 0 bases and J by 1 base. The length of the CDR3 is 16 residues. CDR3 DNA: TGCGCCAGCAGCTTGGTTAGCGGGGCGCCCCAAGAGACCCAGTACTTC. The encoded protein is CASSLVSGAPQETQYF.

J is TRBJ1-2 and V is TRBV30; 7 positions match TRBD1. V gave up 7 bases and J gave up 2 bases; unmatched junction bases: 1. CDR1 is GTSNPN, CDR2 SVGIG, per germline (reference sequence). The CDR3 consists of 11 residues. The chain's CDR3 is CASDRNYGYTF. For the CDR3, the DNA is TGTGCCTCGGACAGGAACTATGGCTACACCTTC. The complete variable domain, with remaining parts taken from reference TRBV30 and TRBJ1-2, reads SQTIHQWPATLVQPVGSPLSLECTVEGTSNPNLYWYRQAAGRGLQLLFYSVGIGQISSEVPQNLSASRPQDRQFILSSKKLLLSDSGFYLCASDRNYGYTFGSGTRLTVV.

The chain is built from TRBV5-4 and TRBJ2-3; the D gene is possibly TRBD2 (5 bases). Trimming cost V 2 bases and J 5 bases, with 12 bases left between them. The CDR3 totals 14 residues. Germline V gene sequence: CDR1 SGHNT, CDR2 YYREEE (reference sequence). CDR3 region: CASSLGGAGDTQYF. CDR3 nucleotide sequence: TGTGCCAGCAGCTTAGGAGGTGCGGGAGATACGCAGTATTTT.

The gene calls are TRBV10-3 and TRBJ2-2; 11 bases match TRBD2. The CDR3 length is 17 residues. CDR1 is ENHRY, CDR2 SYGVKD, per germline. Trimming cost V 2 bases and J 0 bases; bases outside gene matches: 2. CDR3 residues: CAISELTSGANTGELFF. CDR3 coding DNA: TGTGCCATCAGTGAGCTGACTAGCGGGGCGAACACCGGGGAGCTGTTTTTT.

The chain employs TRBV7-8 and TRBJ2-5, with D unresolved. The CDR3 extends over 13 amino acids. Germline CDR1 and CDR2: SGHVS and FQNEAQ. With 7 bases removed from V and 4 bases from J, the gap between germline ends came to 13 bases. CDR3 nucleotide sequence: TGTGCCAGCACGGGTCCTCCGGCAGAGACCCAGTACTTC. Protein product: CASTGPPAETQYF. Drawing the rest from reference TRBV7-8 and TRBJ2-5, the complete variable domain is GAGVSQSPRYKVAKRGQDVALRCDPISGHVSLFWYQQALGQGPEFLTYFQNEAQLDKSGLPSDRFFAERPEGSVSTLKIQRTQQEDSAVYLCASTGPPAETQYFGPGTRLLVL.

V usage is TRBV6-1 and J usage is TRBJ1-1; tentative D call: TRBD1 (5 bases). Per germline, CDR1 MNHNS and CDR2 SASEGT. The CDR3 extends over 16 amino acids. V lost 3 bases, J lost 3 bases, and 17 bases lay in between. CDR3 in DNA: TGTGCCAGCAGTGATGGTGCAGGCGGGGCCGACACTGAAGCTTTCTTT. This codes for CASSDGAGGADTEAFF.

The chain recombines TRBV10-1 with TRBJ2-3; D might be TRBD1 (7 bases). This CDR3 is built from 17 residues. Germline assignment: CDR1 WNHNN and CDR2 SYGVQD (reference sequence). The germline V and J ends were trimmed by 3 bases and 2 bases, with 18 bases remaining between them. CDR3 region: CASSDGGQGEDTDTQYF. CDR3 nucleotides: TGCGCCAGCAGTGACGGCGGGCAGGGGGAGGACACAGATACGCAGTATTTT.

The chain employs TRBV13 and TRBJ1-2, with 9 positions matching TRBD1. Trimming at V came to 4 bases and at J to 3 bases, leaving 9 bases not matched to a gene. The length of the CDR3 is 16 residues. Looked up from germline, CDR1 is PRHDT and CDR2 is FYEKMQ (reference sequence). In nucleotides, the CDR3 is TGTGCCAGCAGCTCGGGTGGACAGGGGCGACACTATGGCTACACCTTC. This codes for CASSSGGQGRHYGYTF.

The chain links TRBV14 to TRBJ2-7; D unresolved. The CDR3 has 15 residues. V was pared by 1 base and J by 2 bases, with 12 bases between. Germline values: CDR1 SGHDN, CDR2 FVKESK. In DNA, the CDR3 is TGTGCCAGCAGCCAAGTGATGACACCAGCCTACGAGCAGTACTTC. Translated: CASSQVMTPAYEQYF.

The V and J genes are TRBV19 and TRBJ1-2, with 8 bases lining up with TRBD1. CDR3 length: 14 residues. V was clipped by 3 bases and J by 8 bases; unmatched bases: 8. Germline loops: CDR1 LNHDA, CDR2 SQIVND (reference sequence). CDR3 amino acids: CASSIAVRDRGYTF. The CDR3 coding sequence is TGTGCCAGTAGTATCGCGGTCAGGGACAGGGGCTACACCTTC.

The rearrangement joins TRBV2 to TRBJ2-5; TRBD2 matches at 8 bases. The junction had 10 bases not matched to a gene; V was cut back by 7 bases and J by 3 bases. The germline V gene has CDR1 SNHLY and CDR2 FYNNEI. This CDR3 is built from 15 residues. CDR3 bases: TGTGCCAGCATACGGGGGGGGACTCATAAAGAGACCCAGTACTTC. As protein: CASIRGGTHKETQYF.

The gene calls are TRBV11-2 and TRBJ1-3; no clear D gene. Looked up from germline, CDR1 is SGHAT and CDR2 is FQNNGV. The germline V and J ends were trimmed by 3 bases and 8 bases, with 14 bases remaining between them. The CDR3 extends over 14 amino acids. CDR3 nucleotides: TGTGCCAGCAGCTTTCTTCTTTCTTTTGACACCATATATTTT. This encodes CASSFLLSFDTIYF. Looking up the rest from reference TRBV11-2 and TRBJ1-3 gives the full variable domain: EAGVAQSPRYKIIEKRQSVAFWCNPISGHATLYWYQQILGQGPKLLIQFQNNGVVDDSQLPKDRFSAERLKGVDSTLKIQPAKLEDSAVYLCASSFLLSFDTIYFGEGSWLTVV.

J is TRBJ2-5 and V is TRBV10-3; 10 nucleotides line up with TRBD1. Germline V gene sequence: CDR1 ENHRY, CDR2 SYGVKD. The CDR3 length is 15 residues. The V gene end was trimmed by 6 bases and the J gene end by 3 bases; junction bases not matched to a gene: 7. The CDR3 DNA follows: TGTGCCATCAGCCCTGGACAGGGGGAAGAAGAGACCCAGTACTTC. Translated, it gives CAISPGQGEEETQYF.

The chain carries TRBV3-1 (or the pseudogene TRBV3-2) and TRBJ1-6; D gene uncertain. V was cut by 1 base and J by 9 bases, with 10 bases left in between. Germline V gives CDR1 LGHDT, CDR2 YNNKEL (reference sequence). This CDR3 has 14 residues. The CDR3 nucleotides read TGTGCCAGCAGCCAAGGAGAGGGAACTTCACCCCTCCACTTT. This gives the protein CASSQGEGTSPLHF.

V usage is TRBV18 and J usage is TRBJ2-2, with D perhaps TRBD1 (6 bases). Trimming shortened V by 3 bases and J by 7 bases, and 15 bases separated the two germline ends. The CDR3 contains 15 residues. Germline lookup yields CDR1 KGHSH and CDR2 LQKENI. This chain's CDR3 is CASSPLVQGSGELFF. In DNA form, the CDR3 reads TGTGCCAGCTCACCCCTCGTCCAGGGGAGCGGGGAGCTGTTTTTT.

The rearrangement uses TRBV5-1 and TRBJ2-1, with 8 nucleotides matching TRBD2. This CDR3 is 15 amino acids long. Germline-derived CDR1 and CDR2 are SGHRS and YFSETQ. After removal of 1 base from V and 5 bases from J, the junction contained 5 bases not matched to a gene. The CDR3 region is CASSLPRGGNNEQFF. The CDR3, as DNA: TGCGCCAGCAGCTTGCCACGGGGGGGCAACAATGAGCAGTTCTTC.

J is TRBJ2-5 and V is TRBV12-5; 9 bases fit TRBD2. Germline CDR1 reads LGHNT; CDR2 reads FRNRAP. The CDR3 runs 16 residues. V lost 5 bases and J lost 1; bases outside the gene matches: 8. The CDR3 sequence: CASGAGGRGVQETQYF. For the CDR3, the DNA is TGTGCTAGTGGTGCGGGAGGGCGCGGGGTCCAAGAGACCCAGTACTTC.

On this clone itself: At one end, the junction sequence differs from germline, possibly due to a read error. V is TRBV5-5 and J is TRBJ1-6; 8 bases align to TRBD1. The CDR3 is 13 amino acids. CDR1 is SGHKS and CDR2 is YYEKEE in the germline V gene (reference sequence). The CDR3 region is CASGLGTGLAFRF. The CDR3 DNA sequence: TGTGCCAGCGGCCTCGGGACAGGTCTCGCCTTCCGCTTT. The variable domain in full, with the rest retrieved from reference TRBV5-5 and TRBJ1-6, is DAGVTQSPTHLIKTRGQQVTLRCSPISGHKSVSWYQQVLGQGPQFIFQYYEKEERGRGNFPDRFSARQFPNYSSELNVNALLLGDSALYLCASGLGTGLAFRFGNGTRLTVT.

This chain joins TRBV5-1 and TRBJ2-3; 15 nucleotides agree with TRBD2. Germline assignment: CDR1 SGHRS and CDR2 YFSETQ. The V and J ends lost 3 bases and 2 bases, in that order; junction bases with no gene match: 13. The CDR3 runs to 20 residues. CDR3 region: CASSYSWGLAGGQHTDTQYF. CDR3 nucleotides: TGCGCCAGCAGCTACTCGTGGGGACTAGCGGGGGGACAACACACAGATACGCAGTATTTT.

CDR3 nucleotides: TGTGCCACCAGTGACGCGGACAGGGGCTATGGCTACACCTTC. It yields the protein CATSDADRGYGYTF. V gene TRBV24-1 combines with J gene TRBJ1-2, with 9 nucleotides matching TRBD1. CDR3 length: 14 residues. Unmatched junction bases numbered 3, after V lost 4 bases and J lost 4 bases. CDR1 is KGHDR, CDR2 SFDVKD, per germline.

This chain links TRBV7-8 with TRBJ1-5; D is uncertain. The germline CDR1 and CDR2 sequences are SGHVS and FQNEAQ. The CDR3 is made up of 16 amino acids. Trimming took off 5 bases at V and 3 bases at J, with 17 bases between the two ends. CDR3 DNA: TGTGCCAGCAGCCCCCATCTAGGCCTCGACAATCAGCCCCAGCATTTT. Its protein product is CASSPHLGLDNQPQHF.

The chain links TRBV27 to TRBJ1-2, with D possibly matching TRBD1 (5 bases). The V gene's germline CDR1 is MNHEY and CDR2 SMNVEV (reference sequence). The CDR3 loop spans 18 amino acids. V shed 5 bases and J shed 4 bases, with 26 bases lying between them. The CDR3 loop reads CASSPPPGAGRGVYGYTF. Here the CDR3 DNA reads TGTGCCAGCAGTCCCCCCCCCGGCGCGGGAAGAGGGGTCTATGGCTACACCTTC.

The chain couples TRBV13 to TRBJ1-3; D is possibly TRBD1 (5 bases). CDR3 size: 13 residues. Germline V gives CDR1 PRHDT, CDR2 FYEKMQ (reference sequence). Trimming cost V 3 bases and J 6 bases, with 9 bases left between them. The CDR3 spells CASSFRQSNTIYF. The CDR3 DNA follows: TGTGCCAGCAGCTTCAGACAGTCAAACACCATATATTTT. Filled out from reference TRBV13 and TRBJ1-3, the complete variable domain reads AAGVIQSPRHLIKEKRETATLKCYPIPRHDTVYWYQQGPGQDPQFLISFYEKMQSDKGSIPDRFSAQQFSDYHSELNMSSLELGDSALYFCASSFRQSNTIYFGEGSWLTVV.

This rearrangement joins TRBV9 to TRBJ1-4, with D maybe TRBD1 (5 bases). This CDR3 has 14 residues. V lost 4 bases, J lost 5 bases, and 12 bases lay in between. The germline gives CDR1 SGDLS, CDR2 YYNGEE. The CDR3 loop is CASSTGGLNEKLFF. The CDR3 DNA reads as TGTGCCAGCAGCACCGGGGGGTTAAATGAAAAACTGTTTTTT.

CDR3 loop: CASSGRDSYNEQFF. For the CDR3, the DNA is TGTGCCAGCAGCGGCCGGGACAGCTACAATGAGCAGTTCTTC. The rearrangement uses TRBV9 and TRBJ2-1, with TRBD1 matching 7 bases. Germline V gene data show CDR1 as SGDLS and CDR2 as YYNGEE. V was pared by 3 bases and J by 3 bases, with 3 bases of the junction left unmatched. There are 14 residues in the CDR3.

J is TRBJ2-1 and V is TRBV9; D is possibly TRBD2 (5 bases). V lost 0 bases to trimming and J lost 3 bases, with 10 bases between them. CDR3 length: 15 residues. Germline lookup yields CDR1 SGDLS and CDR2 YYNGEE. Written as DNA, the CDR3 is TGTGCCAGCAGCGTAGGTAGCGAGATCTACAATGAGCAGTTCTTC. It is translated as CASSVGSEIYNEQFF.

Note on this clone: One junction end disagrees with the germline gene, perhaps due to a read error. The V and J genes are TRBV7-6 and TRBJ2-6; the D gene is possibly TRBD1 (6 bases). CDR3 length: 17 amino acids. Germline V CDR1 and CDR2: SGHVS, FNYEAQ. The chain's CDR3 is CASSLATGPSGTNVLTF. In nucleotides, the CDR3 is TGTGCCAGCAGCTTAGCGACAGGTCCCTCTGGGACCAACGTCCTGACTTTC.

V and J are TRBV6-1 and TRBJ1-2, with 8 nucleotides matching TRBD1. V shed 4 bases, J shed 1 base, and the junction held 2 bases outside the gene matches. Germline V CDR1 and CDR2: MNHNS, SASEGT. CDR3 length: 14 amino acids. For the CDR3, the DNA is TGTGCCAGCAGTGTGGACAGGGATAACTATGGCTACACCTTC. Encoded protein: CASSVDRDNYGYTF.

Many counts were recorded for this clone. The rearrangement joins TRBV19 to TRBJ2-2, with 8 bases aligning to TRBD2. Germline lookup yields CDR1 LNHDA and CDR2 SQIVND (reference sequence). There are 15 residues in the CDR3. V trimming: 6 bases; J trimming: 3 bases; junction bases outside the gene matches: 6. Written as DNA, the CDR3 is TGTGCCAGTAGCCCGCGGGGGGCCGACACCGGGGAGCTGTTTTTT. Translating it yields CASSPRGADTGELFF.

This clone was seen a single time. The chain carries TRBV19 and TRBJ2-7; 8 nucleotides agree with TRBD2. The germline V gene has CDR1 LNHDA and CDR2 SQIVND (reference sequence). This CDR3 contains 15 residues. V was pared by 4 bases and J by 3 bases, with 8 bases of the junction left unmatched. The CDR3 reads CASSTRLAGVYEQYF. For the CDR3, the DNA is TGTGCCAGTAGTACCCGGCTAGCGGGCGTCTACGAGCAGTACTTC.

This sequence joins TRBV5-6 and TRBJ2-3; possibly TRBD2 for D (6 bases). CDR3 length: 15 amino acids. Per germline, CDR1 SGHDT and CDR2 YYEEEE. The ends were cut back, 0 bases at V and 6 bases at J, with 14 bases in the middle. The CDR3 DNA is TGTGCCAGCAGCTTGGGACTAGGGAGGCCCGATACGCAGTATTTT. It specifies CASSLGLGRPDTQYF.

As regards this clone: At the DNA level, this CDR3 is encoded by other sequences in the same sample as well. CDR3 coding DNA: TGTGCCAGTAGTACAGGACAGCTGAACACTGAAGCTTTCTTT. Translation: CASSTGQLNTEAFF. The chain carries TRBV19 and TRBJ1-1; maybe TRBD1 (6 bases). Germline CDR1 and CDR2: LNHDA and SQIVND (reference sequence). V was clipped by 4 bases and J by 0 bases, with 9 bases between them. The CDR3 runs 14 residues.